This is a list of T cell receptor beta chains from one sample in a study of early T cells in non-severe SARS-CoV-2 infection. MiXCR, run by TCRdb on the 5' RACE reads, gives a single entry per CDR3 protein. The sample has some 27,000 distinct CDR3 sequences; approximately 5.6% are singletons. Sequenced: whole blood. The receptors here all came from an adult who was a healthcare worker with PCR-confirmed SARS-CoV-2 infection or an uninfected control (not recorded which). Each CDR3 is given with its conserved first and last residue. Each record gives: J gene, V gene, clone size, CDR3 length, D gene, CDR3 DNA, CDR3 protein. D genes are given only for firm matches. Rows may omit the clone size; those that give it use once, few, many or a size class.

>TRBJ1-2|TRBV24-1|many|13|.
TGTGCCACCAGTGATCGAGCTAACTATGGCTACACCTTC
CATSDRANYGYTF
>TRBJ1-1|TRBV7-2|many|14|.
TGTGCCAGCAGCTTAGGGCCGTTAAACACTGAAGCTTTCTTT
CASSLGPLNTEAFF
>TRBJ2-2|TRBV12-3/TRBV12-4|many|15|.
TGTGCCAGCTCTGTGGGGCGGCGGTCCACCGGGGAGCTGTTTTTT
CASSVGRRSTGELFF
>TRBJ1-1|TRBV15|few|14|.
TGTGCCACCAGCAGAGAGGGGGGAATCACTGAAGCTTTCTTT
CATSREGGITEAFF
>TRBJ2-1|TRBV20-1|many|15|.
TGCAGTGCTAGAGATATGGAATACGCCTACAATGAGCAGTTCTTC
CSARDMEYAYNEQFF
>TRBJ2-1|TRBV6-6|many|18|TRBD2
TGTGCCAGCAGAACACTCGGGACTAGCGGGAGTGGAAACAATGAGCAGTTCTTC
CASRTLGTSGSGNNEQFF
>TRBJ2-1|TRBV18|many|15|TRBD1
TGTGCCAGCTCTCGCGGGACAGGGGGCAAGGATGAGCAGTTCTTC
CASSRGTGGKDEQFF
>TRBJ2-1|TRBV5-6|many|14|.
TGTGCCAGCAGCTTGTACGGTCCGCGGGGTGAGCAGTTCTTC
CASSLYGPRGEQFF
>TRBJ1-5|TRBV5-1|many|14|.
TGCGCCAGCAGCTTCGGCGATAGCAATCAGCCCCAGCATTTT
CASSFGDSNQPQHF
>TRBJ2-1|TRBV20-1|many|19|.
TGCAGTGCTAGAGTACGGGACAAACGATACCCAAACTCCTACAATGAGCAGTTCTTC
CSARVRDKRYPNSYNEQFF
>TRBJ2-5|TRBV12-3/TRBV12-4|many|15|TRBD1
TGTGCCAGCAGTGCATGGGACAGGTCAAAAGAGACCCAGTACTTC
CASSAWDRSKETQYF
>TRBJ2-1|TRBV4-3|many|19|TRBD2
TGCGCCAGCAGCCGTCAATGGGCCAGCGGGGGGCCTAACTACAATGAGCAGTTCTTC
CASSRQWASGGPNYNEQFF
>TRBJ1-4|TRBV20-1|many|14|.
TGCAGTGCTAGAGATCGAGGGTCTAATGAAAAACTGTTTTTT
CSARDRGSNEKLFF
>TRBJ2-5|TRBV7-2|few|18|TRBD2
TGTGCCAGCAGCTTTACTAGCGGGGGGACGAGATTCAAAGAGACCCAGTACTTC
CASSFTSGGTRFKETQYF
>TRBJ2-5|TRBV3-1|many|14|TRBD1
TGTGCCAGCAAGGGGACAGGGTGGATAGAGACCCAGTACTTC
CASKGTGWIETQYF
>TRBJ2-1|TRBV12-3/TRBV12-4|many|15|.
TGTGCCAGCAGACCTAGTCCCGGGGGAGCCAATGAGCAGTTCTTC
CASRPSPGGANEQFF
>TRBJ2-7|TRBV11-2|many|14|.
TGTGCCAGCAGCGGCTCCGGGACCCACTACGAGCAGTACTTC
CASSGSGTHYEQYF
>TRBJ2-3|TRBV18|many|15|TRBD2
TGTGCCAGCTCACGCTACGGGGGGGCCACAGATACGCAGTATTTT
CASSRYGGATDTQYF
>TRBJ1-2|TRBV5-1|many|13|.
TGCGCCAGCAGCTTGAGGGGTAACTATGGCTACACCTTC
CASSLRGNYGYTF
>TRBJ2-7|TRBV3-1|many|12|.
TGTGCCAGCAGCCAAGAGGGTTACGAGCAGTACTTC
CASSQEGYEQYF
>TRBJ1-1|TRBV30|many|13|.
TGTGCCTGGGGTTGGGGGGGGAACACTGAAGCTTTCTTT
CAWGWGGNTEAFF
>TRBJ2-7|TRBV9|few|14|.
TGTGCCAGCAGCGTCGACTTCGTATCCTACGAGCAGTACTTC
CASSVDFVSYEQYF
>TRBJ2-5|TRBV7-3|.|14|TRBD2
TGTGCCAGCAGCCTAGCGGGGGGTCGAGAGACCCAGTACTTC
CASSLAGGRETQYF
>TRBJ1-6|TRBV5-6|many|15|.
TGTGCCAGCAGCTTGGTCCGATTACGGAATTCACCCCTCCACTTT
CASSLVRLRNSPLHF
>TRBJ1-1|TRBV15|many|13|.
TGTGCCACCAGCGCGATGCGGGGGACTGAAGCTTTCTTT
CATSAMRGTEAFF
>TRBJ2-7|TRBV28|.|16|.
TGTGCCAGCAGTTTTCAGGTCGGGGCCCACTCCTACGAGCAGTACTTC
CASSFQVGAHSYEQYF
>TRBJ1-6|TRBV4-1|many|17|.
TGCGCCAGCAGCCAAGTGAGGGCAGTCGGTTATAATTCACCCCTCCACTTT
CASSQVRAVGYNSPLHF
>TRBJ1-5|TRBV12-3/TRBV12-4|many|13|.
TGTGCCAGCAGTTTGCAGCCGAATCAGCCCCAGCATTTT
CASSLQPNQPQHF
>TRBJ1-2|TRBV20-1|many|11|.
TGCAGTGCTAACAGAAACTATGGCTACACCTTC
CSANRNYGYTF
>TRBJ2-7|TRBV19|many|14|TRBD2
TGTGCCAGTAGTCCCCTAGCGGCCCAATACGAGCAGTACTTC
CASSPLAAQYEQYF
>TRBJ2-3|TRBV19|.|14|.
TGTGCCACCGCGCGGGGCCTCCCCACAGATACGCAGTATTTT
CATARGLPTDTQYF
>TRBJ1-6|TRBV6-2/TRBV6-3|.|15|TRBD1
TGTGCCAGCAGTTCCCGCCGGGACAGAGATTCACCCCTCCACTTT
CASSSRRDRDSPLHF
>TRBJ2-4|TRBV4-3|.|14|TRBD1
TGCGCCAGCAGCCCTGGACAGGGTAAAAACATTCAGTACTTC
CASSPGQGKNIQYF
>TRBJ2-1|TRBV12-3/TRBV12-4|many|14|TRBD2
TGTGCCAGCAGCCAACTAGCGGGAGCCCATGAGCAGTTCTTC
CASSQLAGAHEQFF
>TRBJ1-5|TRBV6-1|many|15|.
TGTGCCAGCAGTGAAGGACACCCCTCAAATCAGCCCCAGCATTTT
CASSEGHPSNQPQHF
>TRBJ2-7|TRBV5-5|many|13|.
TGTGCCAGCAGCCGGTCGGATAGCCACGAGCAGTACTTC
CASSRSDSHEQYF
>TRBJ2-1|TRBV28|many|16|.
TGTGCCAGCAGTCCCAGAGGGGGCGGGGGGTACAATGAGCAGTTCTTC
CASSPRGGGGYNEQFF
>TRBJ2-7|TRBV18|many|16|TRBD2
TGTGCCAGCTCAAAGGGGCAGCGGGGGGCCAACTACGAGCAGTACTTC
CASSKGQRGANYEQYF
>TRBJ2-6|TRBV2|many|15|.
TGTGCCAGCAGACAACAGGGTACTGGGGCCAACGTCCTGACTTTC
CASRQQGTGANVLTF
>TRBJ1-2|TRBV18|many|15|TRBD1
TGTGCCAGCTCACCGCCGGGACAGGGCGAACATGGCTACACCTTC
CASSPPGQGEHGYTF